These T cell receptor beta chains were read from a single sample in a study of early T cells in non-severe SARS-CoV-2 infection. TCRdb independently ran MiXCR on the 5' RACE reads; one entry per CDR3 protein. The sample shows some 45,000 distinct CDR3 sequences, around 10% of them seen only once. The input for sequencing was whole blood, taken at baseline. These receptors originate from an adult who was a healthcare worker with PCR-confirmed SARS-CoV-2 infection or an uninfected control (not recorded which). The CDR3 runs from the conserved cysteine through the conserved F or W. The D gene is left open where the match is weak. Size tells how often a clone was seen (once, few, many) or the class of an expanded clone, and some rows leave it out.

d_call: TRBD1; j_call: TRBJ1-2; clone_size: many; cdr3_length: 13; v_call: TRBV12-3/TRBV12-4; cdr3_aa: CASSRGQAYGYTF; cdr3_nt: TGTGCCAGCAGTAGGGGACAGGCCTATGGCTACACCTTC
d_call: .; j_call: TRBJ1-2; clone_size: many; cdr3_length: 12; v_call: TRBV24-1; cdr3_aa: CATSGGEGRYTF; cdr3_nt: TGTGCCACCAGTGGAGGGGAAGGGCGCTACACCTTC
d_call: TRBD1; j_call: TRBJ2-7; clone_size: .; cdr3_length: 13; v_call: TRBV6-2/TRBV6-3; cdr3_aa: CAAGGVGPYEQYF; cdr3_nt: TGTGCCGCAGGGGGCGTCGGACCCTACGAGCAGTACTTC
d_call: .; j_call: TRBJ1-4; clone_size: .; cdr3_length: 15; v_call: TRBV18; cdr3_aa: CASSPLPGINEKLFF; cdr3_nt: TGTGCCAGCTCACCACTCCCCGGAATTAATGAAAAACTGTTTTTT
d_call: .; j_call: TRBJ2-1; clone_size: many; cdr3_length: 17; v_call: TRBV6-5; cdr3_aa: CASSYRATSNSYNEQFF; cdr3_nt: TGTGCCAGCAGTTACCGGGCAACAAGTAACTCCTACAATGAGCAGTTCTTC
d_call: .; j_call: TRBJ2-6; clone_size: .; cdr3_length: 15; v_call: TRBV24-1; cdr3_aa: CATSATVTGANVLTF; cdr3_nt: TGTGCCACCAGTGCAACAGTTACTGGGGCCAACGTCCTGACTTTC
d_call: TRBD2; j_call: TRBJ2-3; clone_size: many; cdr3_length: 15; v_call: TRBV5-8; cdr3_aa: CASRAPGLATDTQYF; cdr3_nt: TGTGCCAGCAGAGCACCGGGACTAGCCACAGATACGCAGTATTTT
d_call: .; j_call: TRBJ2-1; clone_size: many; cdr3_length: 14; v_call: TRBV24-1; cdr3_aa: CATSDPTGEYEQFF; cdr3_nt: TGTGCCACCAGTGACCCTACAGGAGAGTATGAGCAGTTCTTC
d_call: .; j_call: TRBJ1-1; clone_size: .; cdr3_length: 14; v_call: TRBV7-6; cdr3_aa: CASSLGRVNTEAFF; cdr3_nt: TGTGCCAGCAGCTTGGGCAGGGTGAACACTGAAGCTTTCTTT
d_call: .; j_call: TRBJ2-5; clone_size: many; cdr3_length: 12; v_call: TRBV6-2/TRBV6-3; cdr3_aa: CASSKGEETQYF; cdr3_nt: TGTGCCAGCAGTAAAGGAGAAGAGACCCAGTACTTC
d_call: TRBD1; j_call: TRBJ2-5; clone_size: many; cdr3_length: 15; v_call: TRBV9; cdr3_aa: CASSAGLTGAETQYF; cdr3_nt: TGTGCCAGCAGCGCGGGTCTAACAGGGGCGGAGACCCAGTACTTC